The 9 T cell receptor beta chains below all came from one sample that was sequenced in a study of T cells in Graves' hyperthyroidism and ophthalmopathy. TCR beta CDR3 region amplification was performed from RNA transcripts. Using the HTBI primer set, a first-round RT-PCR was run on the TCR CDR3. Each CDR3 protein gets one entry after TCRdb re-called the multiplex PCR reads with MiXCR. The table has roughly 200,000 distinct CDR3 sequences, about 18% seen once. Sequenced sample: blood. These receptors originate from a man in his forties with Graves' hyperthyroidism.

This clonotype has ten or more counts. The chain is built from TRBV12-3 or TRBV12-4 and TRBJ2-7; 8 positions agree with TRBD1. CDR3 length: 12 amino acids. Trimming took 4 bases from V and 5 from J; bases not matched to a gene: 1. The DNA of the CDR3 is TGTGCCAGCAGTTCCAGGGGGCACGAGCAGTACTTC. Its translation: CASSSRGHEQYF.

This clonotype was picked up a small number of times. The chain has TRBV9 and TRBJ2-3; D perhaps matches TRBD1 (6 bases). Trimming took 0 bases from V and 1 from J, leaving 12 bases between them. This CDR3 has 16 amino acids. CDR1 and CDR2 from the germline V gene are SGDLS and YYNGEE. CDR3 sequence: CASSVGQGFRTDTQYF. CDR3 coding DNA: TGTGCCAGCAGCGTAGGTCAGGGGTTTCGCACAGATACGCAGTATTTT.

This clonotype was seen ten or more times. The chain joins TRBV20-1 to TRBJ1-4, with D tentatively TRBD1 (5 bases). This CDR3 comprises 13 residues. In germline, CDR1 is DFQATT, CDR2 SNEGSKA (reference sequence). The ends were cut back, 4 bases at V and 8 bases at J, with 14 bases in the middle. The CDR3 here is CSATGHLGEKLFF. The CDR3 DNA sequence: TGCAGTGCTACCGGACACTTGGGGGAAAAACTGTTTTTT.

This clonotype has ten or more counts. V and J are TRBV4-3 and TRBJ1-5; D gene unclear. The V gene lost 4 bases and the J gene lost 7 bases, with 17 bases spanning the gap. This CDR3 has 15 amino acids. Germline V gene sequence: CDR1 LGHNA, CDR2 YSLEER. The CDR3 DNA follows: TGCGCCAGCAGCCCTTCGGCAAACGGAGGCCAGCCCCAGCATTTT. It is translated as CASSPSANGGQPQHF.

This clonotype was observed at least ten times. The chain employs TRBV18 and TRBJ1-2; D not certain. V shed 6 bases and J shed 4 bases, with 6 bases lying between them. Germline loops: CDR1 KGHSH, CDR2 LQKENI. The CDR3 extends over 11 amino acids. CDR3 protein: CASSDGYGYTF. CDR3 sequence (DNA): TGTGCCAGCTCGGACGGCTATGGCTACACCTTC.

This clonotype has a count of ten or more. The chain joins TRBV20-1 to TRBJ1-6, with a tentative D call TRBD1 (5 bases). Trimming removed 4 bases at V and 13 bases at J, with 23 bases between. Looked up from germline, CDR1 is DFQATT and CDR2 is SNEGSKA (reference sequence). The CDR3 contains 15 residues. For the CDR3, the DNA is TGCAGTGCTATAAACAGGAATAGGGGATTTCAGCCCCTCCACTTT. It is translated as CSAINRNRGFQPLHF.

This clonotype was found many times. The chain employs TRBV15 and TRBJ1-4; D is unclear. CDR1 LNHNV and CDR2 YYDKDF come from the germline V gene (reference sequence). Trimming left V 3 bases short and J 7 bases short, with 6 bases between. The CDR3 length is 12 residues. The CDR3 DNA reads as TGTGCCACCAGCAGGCCGTCTGAAAAACTGTTTTTT. It translates to CATSRPSEKLFF.

The chain has TRBV20-1 and TRBJ2-3; either TRBD1 or TRBD2 may supply D (6 bases each). CDR1 is DFQATT, CDR2 SNEGSKA, per germline (reference sequence). V was cut by 3 bases and J by 2 bases, with 15 bases left in between. The CDR3 spans 15 residues. DNA for the CDR3: TGCAGTGCTAGGACCCCGAGGGGGGACACAGATACGCAGTATTTT. Amino acids: CSARTPRGDTDTQYF.

This clonotype was counted only a few times. One base away lies a much larger clone, so this may be a sequencing read error. The chain has TRBV2 and TRBJ1-2; perhaps TRBD1 as D (5 bases). The length of the CDR3 is 14 residues. The germline V gene encodes CDR1 SNHLY and CDR2 FYNNEI. Trimming pared 7 bases from V and 1 base from J, leaving 13 bases between. The CDR3 is CASKFRRGNYGYTF. The CDR3 nucleotides read TGTGCCAGCAAGTTTCGAAGGGGTAACTATGGCTACACCTTC. The full variable domain, its missing parts supplied by reference TRBV2 and TRBJ1-2, is EPEVTQTPSHQVTQMGQEVILRCVPISNHLYFYWYRQILGQKVEFLVSFYNNEISEKSEIFDDQFSVERPDGSNFTLKIRSTKLEDSAMYFCASKFRRGNYGYTFGSGTRLTVV.